This T cell receptor beta chain was found in a study of human T cells and chemical hapten exposure (dated by TCRdb to about 2021). Describing the broader study: For sensitization, 2% DPC in acetone was applied to a 2 cm by 2 cm area of upper inner arm skin. Weekly therapeutic DPC doses were additionally applied to the scalp of patients throughout the roughly 26-week study period. Patch testing was done on the upper back using Finn chambers containing 0.01% DPC, and results were scored after 6 days according to International Contact Dermatitis Research Group standards. The patient cohort, mostly female, included alopecia areata with under or over 50% scalp involvement, alopecia totalis and alopecia universalis. Libraries were combined into a pool for sequencing, and differences in TCR yield between samples came mainly from small differences in library volumes within the pool. This study followed changes in the peripheral blood TCR repertoire in vivo during primary and secondary sensitization of alopecia patients to the hapten diphenylcyclopropenone (DPC). Blood samples were taken from patients before sensitization (week 0) and then at 2, 6 and about 24 weeks after DPC sensitization. About 29 alopecia patients gave blood for TCR sequencing at one to four time points (pre-sensitization, 2, 6 and 24 weeks). Results the study describes overall, beyond this receptor: Compared with pre-sensitization or healthy control sets, expanded TCRs formed significantly more large CDR3 similarity clusters, which is consistent with antigen-driven responses. After repeated subsampling, changes were observed in the strength of the expansion versus patch-test correlation and in the threshold at which the correlation became significant. A positive correlation was found between the number of PT1 expanded TCRs and patch test score, with significance reached at thresholds 8, 16 and 32 but not 4. Alopecia, a presumed autoimmune disease, was present in all patients, so the immune response of the patients might differ from that of healthy individuals. The number of TCRs above 1 in 1000 frequency did not change with DPC sensitization; there was no evidence of global repertoire structure alterations.

In regard to this clonotype: This clone's antigen is unknown. No much larger clone is present one base from it, and per-base qualities are unavailable.

The sample's time point, from its label and the paper: patch test 1, 2 weeks after DPC sensitization. The treatment or condition label here, explained by the study, means: therapeutic diphenylcyclopropenone sensitization with weekly scalp DPC. At every patch-test visit, the blood draw took place before the patch test was put on. To be eligible, patients had to be aged 18 to 70, diagnosed with alopecia and judged suitable for DPC therapy, while pregnant patients were excluded. Total RNA was extracted from unfractionated whole blood that had been collected in Tempus Blood RNA tubes. Library generation was performed with RACE. Sequencing instrument: NextSeq 500. During library preparation, unique molecular identifiers were attached to individual cDNA molecules so that TCRs could be counted in a quantitative, reproducible way. Both TCR alpha and TCR beta chains were sequenced from each blood RNA sample. The authors' analysis ran thus. The median number of TCRs per sample was 90,000 to 100,000, ranging from roughly 20,000 to 690,600. V, J and CDR3 annotation of the TCR reads was carried out using the Decombinator software suite. To make PS versus PT1 abundance plots, every sample was subsampled to the same number of TCRs (28,000). Expanded TCRs were defined as absent before sensitization and observed at least eight times at the 2-week time point. TCRdb trimmed the raw reads at Q25, called clones with MiXCR and kept productive beta chains. Each CDR3 protein gets just one entry, which takes the most common genes and DNA from the rows behind it. None of the V and J calls come from the authors' own analysis; TCRdb made them. Across this sample there are over 95,000 distinct CDR3 sequences, with around an eighth seen only once. The ten largest make up less than 2.5% of the sample.

The sequences come from whole blood, collected in connection with sensitization to the hapten diphenylcyclopropenone (DPC). This receptor was obtained from a middle-aged woman with alopecia areata. Some clones in this sample may be carry-over from other donors' samples.

The DNA reads as follows: TGTGCCAGCAGCCCGACGACAGGAGACACTGAAGCTTTCTTT. This yields the protein CASSPTTGDTEAFF. The chain couples TRBV7-2 to TRBJ1-1; TRBD1 is possibly the D segment (6 matching bases). The germline ends are 13 bases apart after V is trimmed by 5 bases and J by 3 bases. The germline V gene encodes CDR1 SGHTA and CDR2 FQGNSA. Including cysteine and phenylalanine, the CDR3 has 14 amino acids. Just CDR3 DNA is preserved here, 42 bases in frame from base 1.